Listed here are 8 T cell receptor beta chains from one sample, sequenced in a study of cytomegalovirus exposure and HLA in healthy donors. This PCR relied on a set of 60 Vbeta primers and 13 Jbeta primers. TCRdb keeps only in-frame clones here, not all; method: immunoSEQ multiplex PCR. The table shows some 200,000 clones, with roughly 80% occurring only once. The source material was PBMCs. Receptor source: a woman between 18 and 29 years old in good health and CMV-seronegative.

The rearrangement links TRBV4-1 to TRBJ1-5; 8 positions agree with TRBD1. Germline V gene data show CDR1 as MGHRA and CDR2 as YSYEKL. The CDR3 extends over 15 amino acids. J gave up 6 bases and V 4 bases, and 8 bases lay outside the gene matches. The CDR3 DNA is TGCGCCAGCAGCCGGACCGCAGGGGGCGGTCAGCCCCAGCATTTT. As protein: CASSRTAGGGQPQHF.

The chain joins TRBV6-5 to TRBJ1-6, with TRBD1 matching 7 bases. CDR3 length equals 15 residues. With 7 bases clipped from V and 4 bases from J, the junction kept 7 bases outside the gene matches. Germline V gene sequence: CDR1 MNHEY, CDR2 SVGAGI. The CDR3 nucleotides read TGTGCCAGCACTCCGGACAGGAGTTATAATTCACCCCTCCACTTT. The encoded protein is CASTPDRSYNSPLHF.

The J gene is TRBJ1-5, the V gene TRBV18, with TRBD1 identical over 8 bases. Looked up from germline, CDR1 is KGHSH and CDR2 is LQKENI. The CDR3 is 15 amino acids. V trimming: 5 bases; J trimming: 0 bases; junction bases outside the gene matches: 3. CDR3 loop: CASSWGQDSNQPQHF. For the CDR3, the DNA is TGTGCCAGCTCATGGGGACAGGATAGCAATCAGCCCCAGCATTTT.

This chain connects TRBV19 to TRBJ2-3; a possible D gene is TRBD2 (5 bases). CDR3 length: 14 residues. Germline assignment: CDR1 LNHDA and CDR2 SQIVND (reference sequence). V was cut by 5 bases and J by 0 bases, with 9 bases left in between. The CDR3, as DNA: TGTGCCAGTAGTGCGGGTCCTAGCACAGATACGCAGTATTTT. This sequence encodes CASSAGPSTDTQYF.

The chain employs TRBV28 and TRBJ1-1; TRBD1 aligns across 7 bases. CDR1 is MDHEN and CDR2 is SYDVKM in the germline V gene. This CDR3 has 15 residues. The V and J ends lost 3 bases and 1 base, in that order; junction bases with no gene match: 5. For the CDR3, the DNA is TGTGCCAGCAGTTTCCAAGGGACAGCGAACACTGAAGCTTTCTTT. Translating gives CASSFQGTANTEAFF.

This rearrangement joins TRBV6-4 to TRBJ2-1; 12 positions agree with TRBD1. The CDR3 extends over 16 amino acids. Looked up from germline, CDR1 is MRHNA and CDR2 is SNTAGT. The V gene end was trimmed by 0 bases and the J gene end by 4 bases; junction bases not matched to a gene: 1. CDR3 region: CASSDSGQGAYNEQFF. The CDR3 coding sequence is TGTGCCAGCAGTGACTCGGGACAGGGGGCTTACAATGAGCAGTTCTTC.

The chain combines TRBV29-1 with TRBJ1-2; 10 nucleotides match TRBD1. V shed 4 bases and J 4 bases; nucleotides not matched to a gene: 9. Germline values: CDR1 SQVTM, CDR2 ANQGSEA. This CDR3 is built from 15 residues. CDR3: CSVAGTGEQGYGYTF. CDR3 bases: TGCAGCGTTGCAGGGACAGGGGAGCAGGGCTATGGCTACACCTTC.

V gene TRBV18 combines with J gene TRBJ1-1, with TRBD1 as a possible D gene (6 bases). CDR1 KGHSH and CDR2 LQKENI come from the germline V gene. The CDR3 sequence is 13 residues long. With 2 bases removed from V and 8 bases from J, the gap between germline ends came to 12 bases. CDR3 in DNA: TGTGCCAGCTCACCATCCAAGGACAGCGAAGCTTTCTTT. It translates to CASSPSKDSEAFF.